Sequencing of this TCR beta chain was carried out in a study of control samples from healthy donors and cancer patients. The V gene's germline CDR1 is SNHLY and CDR2 FYNNEI. The CDR3 spans 14 residues. The trim removed 3 bases at V and 3 bases at J, leaving 4 bases unmatched. The repertoire was sequenced with immunoSEQ multiplex PCR; TCRdb's copy has only in-frame clones and lacks some. The table includes under 200,000 clones, roughly 94% detected once. This clonotype was obtained from a woman aged 35 to 49 in good health. Specimen: blood. The J gene is TRBJ1-2, the V gene TRBV2; 7 positions agree with TRBD1. The CDR3 sequence: CASSEGGGYYGYTF. CDR3 nucleotide sequence: TGTGCCAGCAGTGAGGGAGGGGGCTACTATGGCTACACCTTC.